This T cell receptor (beta chain) was sequenced for a study of T cell responses to AZD1222 COVID-19 vaccine. There are 15 residues in the CDR3. V gave up 2 bases and J gave up 5 bases; unmatched junction bases: 9. Germline V gene lookup returns CDR1 SGHDN and CDR2 FVKESK. Here immunoSEQ multiplex PCR was the method, and the copy in TCRdb shows in-frame clones only, minus some. The sample includes more than 150,000 clones, about nine tenths seen only once; the top ten take 1.8%. The starting material was peripheral blood, obtained on day 0 of AZD1222 vaccination. This chain joins TRBV14 and TRBJ2-7; TRBD1 matches 7 bases. The TCR comes from an adult in good health. CDR3 coding DNA: TGTGCCAGCAGCCAAATAGGGGGCGCCTTCCACGAGCAGTACTTC. It translates to CASSQIGGAFHEQYF.